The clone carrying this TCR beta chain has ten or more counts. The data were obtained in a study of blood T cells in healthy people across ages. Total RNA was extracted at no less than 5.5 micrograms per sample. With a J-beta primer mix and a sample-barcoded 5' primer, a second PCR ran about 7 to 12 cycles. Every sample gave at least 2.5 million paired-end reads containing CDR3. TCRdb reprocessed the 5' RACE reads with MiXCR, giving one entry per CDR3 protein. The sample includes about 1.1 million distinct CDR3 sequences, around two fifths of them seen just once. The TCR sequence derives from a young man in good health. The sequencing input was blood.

CDR3 amino acids: CASSFVLDMGTEAFF. The CDR3 nucleotides are TGTGCCAGCAGTTTCGTCTTGGATATGGGGACTGAAGCTTTCTTT. The chain carries TRBV12-3 or TRBV12-4 and TRBJ1-1; D remains unclear. Deletions cut 3 bases from V and 5 bases from J, with 16 bases between. The CDR3 extends over 15 amino acids.